This T cell receptor beta chain was retrieved from a study of cytomegalovirus exposure and HLA in healthy donors. In germline, CDR1 is SGDLS, CDR2 YYNGEE. Deletions cut 3 bases from V and 7 bases from J, with 16 bases between. This CDR3 spans 14 amino acids. PCR amplification relied on 60 Vbeta primers (plus 13 Jbeta primers). Libraries were prepared by immunoSEQ multiplex PCR; TCRdb keeps only in-frame clonotypes and omits some of them. The sample consists of roughly 140,000 clones, less than 9.5% of them appearing once. The material sequenced was PBMCs. The TCR sequence derives from a male donor in good health and CMV-seronegative. The chain links TRBV9 to TRBJ1-1; TRBD1 is a possible D gene (5 bases). Written as DNA, the CDR3 is TGTGCCAGCAGCGCGCTGACAGCGTCGTTTGAAGCTTTCTTT. Protein: CASSALTASFEAFF.